This is a list of T cell receptor beta chains from one sample in a study of blood T cell repertoires in COVID-19. This table comes from immunoSEQ multiplex PCR, and its TCRdb copy is limited to in-frame clones, with some not included. Of roughly 380,000 clones listed, roughly 80% are singletons. Sequenced material: peripheral blood. All receptors come from a human donor with acute or convalescent COVID-19. The donor label of this sample is uncertain. Both conserved end residues are part of each CDR3. The order of the fields is CDR3 protein, V gene, J gene.

cdr3_aa: CASSYAGQNTEAFF; v_call: TRBV11-1; j_call: TRBJ1-1
cdr3_aa: CASSQVAGEKLFF; v_call: TRBV3-1/TRBV3-2; j_call: TRBJ1-4
cdr3_aa: CASSRTGGEYEQYF; v_call: TRBV7-9; j_call: TRBJ2-7
cdr3_aa: CASSQDEAGGYGYTF; v_call: TRBV3-1/TRBV3-2; j_call: TRBJ1-2
cdr3_aa: CASSSPLRAETQYF; v_call: TRBV27; j_call: TRBJ2-5
cdr3_aa: CASSLYKNVANEKLFF; v_call: TRBV28; j_call: TRBJ1-4
cdr3_aa: CASSIARNTGELFF; v_call: TRBV19; j_call: TRBJ2-2
cdr3_aa: CASSLVHQASYSPLHF; v_call: TRBV5-5; j_call: TRBJ1-6
cdr3_aa: CASSRQGITDTQYF; v_call: TRBV11-2; j_call: TRBJ2-3
cdr3_aa: CASSRGTGGIGNTIYF; v_call: TRBV7-9; j_call: TRBJ1-3
cdr3_aa: CASSRVRGGSGNTIYF; v_call: TRBV19; j_call: TRBJ1-3
cdr3_aa: CASSPWWGGGLLAKNIQYF; v_call: TRBV9; j_call: TRBJ2-4
cdr3_aa: CASSEDGQRAGQPQHF; v_call: TRBV2; j_call: TRBJ1-5
cdr3_aa: CASRLDTSYEQYF; v_call: TRBV12-3/TRBV12-4; j_call: TRBJ2-7
cdr3_aa: CASSQGFPGGAEAFF; v_call: TRBV4-1; j_call: TRBJ1-1
cdr3_aa: CASSLSGNYGYTF; v_call: TRBV27; j_call: TRBJ1-2
cdr3_aa: CAISAGTGLVEQYF; v_call: TRBV10-3; j_call: TRBJ2-7
cdr3_aa: CASGRDSQNIQYF; v_call: TRBV6-5; j_call: TRBJ2-4
cdr3_aa: CASSLQGGNQPQHF; v_call: TRBV5-5; j_call: TRBJ1-5
cdr3_aa: CASSEEGQITTDTQYF; v_call: TRBV2; j_call: TRBJ2-3
cdr3_aa: CASSSRAQNTEAFF; v_call: TRBV5-1; j_call: TRBJ1-1
cdr3_aa: CATSPGDRPYTEAFF; v_call: TRBV19; j_call: TRBJ1-1
cdr3_aa: CASSLAGISTDTQYF; v_call: TRBV5-1; j_call: TRBJ2-3
cdr3_aa: CASSLGGTSVQETQYF; v_call: TRBV5-1; j_call: TRBJ2-5
cdr3_aa: CASSYSGTQRGGYTF; v_call: TRBV6-5; j_call: TRBJ1-2
cdr3_aa: CASRPVGISTDTQYF; v_call: TRBV7-9; j_call: TRBJ2-3
cdr3_aa: CASSPRVSGLDTGELFF; v_call: TRBV11-3; j_call: TRBJ2-2
cdr3_aa: CASSDMEARYSPLHF; v_call: TRBV2; j_call: TRBJ1-6
cdr3_aa: CASSFDLRNQPQHF; v_call: TRBV5-8; j_call: TRBJ1-5
cdr3_aa: CASSSKTGTEKLFF; v_call: TRBV7-2; j_call: TRBJ1-4
cdr3_aa: CAWNGQGVQETQYF; v_call: TRBV30; j_call: TRBJ2-5
cdr3_aa: CASSLGDRSSYNSPLHF; v_call: TRBV7-9; j_call: TRBJ1-6
cdr3_aa: CASSSRTWGNTEAFF; v_call: TRBV19; j_call: TRBJ1-1
cdr3_aa: CASSRDSTYEQYF; v_call: TRBV18; j_call: TRBJ2-7
cdr3_aa: CASSTGLRGGEQYF; v_call: TRBV11-2; j_call: TRBJ2-7
cdr3_aa: CASRSSTNEKLFF; v_call: TRBV5-4; j_call: TRBJ1-4
cdr3_aa: CASSSNRGRGQSGNTIYF; v_call: TRBV18; j_call: TRBJ1-3
cdr3_aa: CASSPLLANEQFF; v_call: TRBV2; j_call: TRBJ2-1
cdr3_aa: CASSFDNSGNTIYF; v_call: TRBV5-5; j_call: TRBJ1-3
cdr3_aa: CASSVSRGSNTIYF; v_call: TRBV9; j_call: TRBJ1-3